This T cell receptor (beta chain) was sequenced for a study of regulatory T cells in long-lasting Graves disease. Background on the study: More than 5 years of antithyroid drugs with positive TSH receptor antibodies defined persistent Graves' disease. Study results and caveats: Small numbers of samples may have cut accuracy. Newly diagnosed disease favored TRBV20-1 and TRBJ2-1 over persistent disease.

Time point described: persistent/refractory GD, antithyroid drugs over 5 years with positive TRAb. Researchers made the TCR library from RNA that was extracted from PBMCs. Peripheral blood, Nine milliliters per patient, was collected in EDTA tubes. In its sample, this clonotype was seen a few times. The antigen remains undetermined. The CDR3 totals 16 residues. Between the trimmed V and J ends, which lost 1 base and 1 base, there was a span of 14 bases. Germline V gene lookup returns CDR1 SGHTS and CDR2 YDEGEE. Investigators prepared the TCR beta libraries by applying iRepertoire HTBI primers and Arm-PCR of CDR3 regions. TCRdb called the multiplex PCR reads again in MiXCR, with one record for every CDR3 protein. The data hold 300,000 to 350,000 distinct CDR3 sequences, with about 18% observed a single time.

The source of this sequence is a female donor with Graves disease. The chain joins TRBV5-8 to TRBJ1-1, with D maybe TRBD1 (5 bases). The material was peripheral blood mononuclear cells (PBMCs), obtained when the disease was refractory, from a patient treated with antithyroid drugs. The CDR3 protein is CASSLYAGGTNTEAFF. DNA for the CDR3: TGTGCCAGCAGCTTGTATGCGGGGGGGACGAACACTGAAGCTTTCTTT.